These 26 T cell receptor beta chains share one sample of origin, sequenced in a study of shared clonotypes between healthy human individuals. Measured with immunoSEQ multiplex PCR; TCRdb has only the in-frame clones, and not every one. The data show approximately 480,000 clones, 60% to 80% seen once. Sequenced sample: PBMCs. The receptors shown here come from a woman aged 35 to 49 in good health. Some clones in this sample may be carry-over from other donors' samples.

This clone has more than one count but fewer than ten. The chain is built from TRBV5-1 and TRBJ1-1; TRBD1 aligns across 10 bases. The germline gives CDR1 SGHRS, CDR2 YFSETQ. The V and J ends lost 0 bases and 4 bases, in that order; junction bases with no gene match: 6. The length of the CDR3 is 16 residues. CDR3 sequence reads: CASSLEGTGVGTEAFF. The CDR3, as DNA: TGCGCCAGCAGCTTGGAGGGGACAGGGGTGGGCACTGAAGCTTTCTTT.

The V and J genes are TRBV7-9 and TRBJ2-1, with 14 bases that match TRBD2. V dropped 0 bases and J dropped 6; count of bases not matched to a gene: 7. The V gene's germline CDR1 is SEHNR and CDR2 FQNEAQ (reference sequence). The CDR3 runs 18 residues. The CDR3 nucleotides read TGTGCCAGCAGCTTAGCTAAGACCGGGACTAGCGGGAGCAATGAGCAGTTCTTC. This codes for CASSLAKTGTSGSNEQFF.

This clone was counted a single time. This rearrangement joins TRBV27 to TRBJ2-7; unclear D gene. This CDR3 has 13 amino acids. V dropped 8 bases and J dropped 2 bases, with 13 bases sitting between them. The germline V gene encodes CDR1 MNHEY and CDR2 SMNVEV (reference sequence). The CDR3, as DNA: TGTGCCAGCGCTTCAAATATCCCCTACGAGCAGTACTTC. This gives the protein CASASNIPYEQYF.

This chain uses TRBV11-3 with TRBJ1-1; D unclear. Germline CDR1 and CDR2: SGHNT and YENEEA. V dropped 5 bases and J dropped 2 bases, with 9 bases sitting between them. This CDR3 region has 13 residues. CDR3 coding DNA: TGTGCCAGCAGCCAGCTGGTTAACACTGAAGCTTTCTTT. This encodes CASSQLVNTEAFF.

The chain couples TRBV18 to TRBJ1-5; D gene uncertain. This CDR3 spans 16 amino acids. Germline assignment: CDR1 KGHSH and CDR2 LQKENI. The V end lost 3 bases, the J end lost 1 base, and 13 bases lay between the germline ends. CDR3: CASSPEGLGSNQPQHF. CDR3 nucleotide sequence: TGTGCCAGCTCACCCGAGGGTTTGGGGAGCAATCAGCCCCAGCATTTT.

The chain carries TRBV28 and TRBJ2-4; 7 bases line up with TRBD2. This CDR3 has 19 residues. Germline V gene lookup returns CDR1 MDHEN and CDR2 SYDVKM. Trimming cost V 3 bases and J 3 bases; bases outside gene matches: 17. CDR3 DNA: TGTGCCAGCAGTTTCTATAGCGCTAGCGGCTACGTCGGCAAAAACATTCAGTACTTC. Its translation: CASSFYSASGYVGKNIQYF.

The chain uses TRBV7-2 and TRBJ2-4; the D is unclear. V shed 4 bases and J shed 7 bases, with 23 bases lying between them. The CDR3 covers 17 residues. CDR1 and CDR2 (germline): SGHTA, FQGNSA. The CDR3 DNA sequence: TGTGCCAGCAGCTCCCAACCCCCCGGGTCACCTGGGAACATTCAGTACTTC. This sequence encodes CASSSQPPGSPGNIQYF.

This clone was found many times. The chain employs TRBV5-1 and TRBJ2-1; 8 nucleotides line up with TRBD2. The CDR3 contains 16 residues. The trim removed 0 bases at V and 7 bases at J, leaving 9 bases unmatched. Germline V gene sequence: CDR1 SGHRS, CDR2 YFSETQ. CDR3 protein: CASSLGSSGWSNEQFF. The CDR3 nucleotides read TGCGCCAGCAGCTTGGGGTCTAGCGGGTGGTCAAATGAGCAGTTCTTC. The full variable domain, in which reference TRBV5-1 and TRBJ2-1 provide the parts outside the CDR3, is KAGVTQTPRYLIKTRGQQVTLSCSPISGHRSVSWYQQTPGQGLQFLFEYFSETQRNKGNFPGRFSGRQFSNSRSEMNVSTLELGDSALYLCASSLGSSGWSNEQFFGPGTRLTVL.

The CDR3 nucleotides are TGTGCCAGCAGTAGCGGTGCGGACACCTTAACCGGGGAGCTGTTTTTT. Protein: CASSSGADTLTGELFF. The genes are TRBV21-1 and TRBJ2-2; the D call in the table, TRBD2, was not verified against the DNA. TRBV21-1 is termed a pseudogene. The CDR3 contains 16 residues.

For the CDR3, the DNA is TGTGCCAGCAGTGGGCTAGCGGGAGACGCAGATACGCAGTATTTT. This encodes CASSGLAGDADTQYF. The gene calls are TRBV6-1 and TRBJ2-3; 10 bases are a match to TRBD2. This CDR3 has 15 amino acids. The J segment lost 4 bases and the V segment lost 4 bases, leaving 5 bases of the junction unmatched. Germline-derived CDR1 and CDR2 are MNHNS and SASEGT.

This rearrangement joins TRBV19 to TRBJ2-1, with 8 bases that match TRBD2. This CDR3 is built from 14 residues. From germline, CDR1 is LNHDA and CDR2 SQIVND (reference sequence). The V and J ends lost 5 bases and 6 bases, in that order; junction bases with no gene match: 6. Here the CDR3 DNA reads TGTGCCAGTAGTCCCGGTCGGGAGGGCAATGAGCAGTTCTTC. Protein: CASSPGREGNEQFF.

This chain connects TRBV7-2 to TRBJ1-1, with a weak D call TRBD1 (6 bases). This CDR3 has 12 residues. Germline CDR1 reads SGHTA; CDR2 reads FQGNSA. The V and J ends lost 1 base and 11 bases respectively, with 11 bases between them. CDR3 DNA sequence: TGTGCCAGCAGCTTAGGGGGGCTTGGGGCTTTCTTT. Protein product: CASSLGGLGAFF.

The rearrangement joins TRBV9 to TRBJ2-1, with 12 bases matching TRBD2. The CDR3 length is 17 residues. Germline trimming cut 2 bases from V and 4 bases from J; bases unmatched to any gene: 7. Germline V CDR1 and CDR2: SGDLS, YYNGEE. The CDR3 DNA reads TGTGCCAGCAGCGTCGGACTAGCGGGGAGTACTTACAATGAGCAGTTCTTC. Translated, it gives CASSVGLAGSTYNEQFF.

There are a few counts of this clone. The chain couples TRBV7-9 to TRBJ2-7; 11 bases align to TRBD2. The V gene's germline CDR1 is SEHNR and CDR2 FQNEAQ (reference sequence). CDR3 length: 14 residues. The J segment lost 6 bases and the V segment lost 5 bases, leaving 6 bases of the junction unmatched. The CDR3 here is CASSPTSGSSEQYF. The CDR3 bases are TGTGCCAGCAGCCCCACTAGCGGGAGTAGCGAGCAGTACTTC.

The chain is built from TRBV11-3 and TRBJ2-7, with 15 bases that match TRBD2. Germline CDR1 is SGHNT and CDR2 is YENEEA. Germline trimming cut 5 bases from V and 5 bases from J; bases unmatched to any gene: 4. The CDR3 loop spans 15 amino acids. CDR3: CASSQGLAGGNEQYF. The CDR3, as DNA: TGTGCCAGCAGCCAGGGACTAGCGGGAGGCAACGAGCAGTACTTC.

The chain uses TRBV29-1 and TRBJ2-3; D may match TRBD1 or TRBD2 (5 bases each). The CDR3 has 11 residues. With 6 bases removed from V and 6 bases from J, the gap between germline ends came to 10 bases. Germline CDR1 SQVTM, CDR2 ANQGSEA. CDR3 region: CSVPWGDTQYF. CDR3 in DNA: TGCAGCGTCCCCTGGGGGGATACGCAGTATTTT.

The rearrangement joins TRBV9 to TRBJ2-5, with D perhaps TRBD2 (5 bases). Deletions cut 0 bases from V and 4 bases from J, with 10 bases between. Germline V gene data show CDR1 as SGDLS and CDR2 as YYNGEE. The CDR3 has 14 amino acids. The CDR3 reads CASSVGGAGETQYF. The CDR3 region has the DNA TGTGCCAGCAGCGTAGGGGGAGCAGGAGAGACCCAGTACTTC.

The sample holds one count of this clone. The genes are TRBV7-9 and TRBJ2-3, with D hard to call. This CDR3 comprises 12 residues. V was clipped by 4 bases and J by 2 bases, with 4 bases between them. Germline V gives CDR1 SEHNR, CDR2 FQNEAQ (reference sequence). CDR3 loop: CASSSITDTQYF. CDR3 bases: TGTGCCAGCAGCTCCATCACAGATACGCAGTATTTT.

The chain has TRBV7-2 and TRBJ1-1; D might be TRBD1 (6 bases). CDR1 and CDR2 (germline): SGHTA, FQGNSA. This CDR3 has 14 residues. The ends were cut back, 5 bases at V and 0 bases at J, with 10 bases in the middle. The CDR3 spells CASSVGTLNTEAFF. The CDR3, as DNA: TGTGCCAGCAGCGTCGGGACACTGAACACTGAAGCTTTCTTT. The full variable domain, in which reference TRBV7-2 and TRBJ1-1 provide the parts outside the CDR3, is GAGVSQSPSNKVTEKGKDVELRCDPISGHTALYWYRQSLGQGLEFLIYFQGNSAPDKSGLPSDRFSAERTGGSVSTLTIQRTQQEDSAVYLCASSVGTLNTEAFFGQGTRLTVV.

The chain has TRBV11-2 and TRBJ2-1; the match to TRBD2 covers 9 bases. The germline CDR1 and CDR2 sequences are SGHAT and FQNNGV. The CDR3 runs to 15 residues. The junction had 8 bases not matched to a gene; V was cut back by 3 bases and J by 8 bases. The CDR3 DNA follows: TGTGCCAGCAGCTTGTACAGCGGGAGGTCCGATGAGCAGTTCTTC. This gives the protein CASSLYSGRSDEQFF.

The V and J genes are TRBV7-2 and TRBJ2-5; D might be TRBD2 (6 bases). The CDR3 is 15 residues long. CDR1 is SGHTA and CDR2 is FQGNSA in the germline V gene. Between the trimmed V and J ends, which lost 5 bases and 5 bases, there was a span of 18 bases. The CDR3 loop is CASSPGLPGPETQYF. CDR3 nucleotides: TGTGCCAGCAGCCCGGGACTCCCCGGCCCCGAGACCCAGTACTTC.

In the case of this clone: Other DNA sequences in the sample encode the same CDR3. The V call is TRBV7-8, the J call TRBJ2-7, with no clear D. V gave up 5 bases and J gave up 3 bases, with 5 bases separating them. Looked up from germline, CDR1 is SGHVS and CDR2 is FQNEAQ. This CDR3 has 11 residues. The CDR3 here is CASSPDYEQYF. In DNA, the CDR3 is TGTGCCAGCAGCCCTGACTACGAGCAGTACTTC.

The V gene is TRBV5-1, the J gene TRBJ1-3; possible D gene TRBD1, 5 bases. The ends were cut back, 7 bases at V and 0 bases at J, with 14 bases in the middle. CDR1 is SGHRS and CDR2 is YFSETQ in the germline V gene. This CDR3 is built from 15 residues. The CDR3 spells CASATTGGSGNTIYF. CDR3 bases: TGCGCCAGCGCGACCACAGGCGGCTCTGGAAACACCATATATTTT.

A word on this clone: The identical CDR3 is also encoded by other nucleotide sequences in the sample. This chain joins TRBV7-9 and TRBJ2-5; D call uncertain. The CDR3 is made up of 13 amino acids. Trimming cost V 1 base and J 5 bases, with 8 bases left between them. In germline, CDR1 is SEHNR, CDR2 FQNEAQ (reference sequence). The CDR3 bases are TGTGCCAGCAGCTTAGGCGGCAGTGAGACCCAGTACTTC. Its protein is CASSLGGSETQYF.

The chain has TRBV5-1 and TRBJ2-1; 11 bases fit TRBD2. CDR1 SGHRS and CDR2 YFSETQ come from the germline V gene. The CDR3 contains 16 residues. V was clipped by 1 base and J by 4 bases; unmatched bases: 4. Here the CDR3 reads CASSLSTSGNYNEQFF. The CDR3 nucleotides are TGCGCCAGCAGCTTGTCGACTAGCGGGAATTACAATGAGCAGTTCTTC.

A single count supports this clone. This chain connects TRBV27 to TRBJ1-2, with 8 bases matching TRBD1. Germline-derived CDR1 and CDR2 are MNHEY and SMNVEV (reference sequence). The CDR3 length is 14 residues. With V trimmed by 7 bases and J by 4 bases, 8 bases remained unmatched. CDR3 in amino acids: CASTLYQGAYGYTF. The CDR3 DNA follows: TGTGCCAGCACCTTATACCAGGGGGCCTATGGCTACACCTTC.